This T cell receptor beta chain is drawn from a study of T cell repertoires in cytomegalovirus infection. General study results and limits: The ex vivo response was dominated by HLA-C-restricted CMV-specific TCR beta clonotypes.

As to this clonotype: Antigen specificity is unknown.

Germline V CDR1 and CDR2: SQVTM, ANQGSEA. The length of the CDR3 is 14 residues. V trimming: 5 bases; J trimming: 6 bases; junction bases outside the gene matches: 10. TCRdb recomputed calls from the reads with MiXCR, one row per CDR3 protein. The sample has about 920,000 distinct CDR3 sequences; less than 35% are singletons. The receptor was isolated from a human donor in good health (CMV status not recorded). Some clones in this sample may be carry-over from other donors' samples. The sample in question was cultured CD8+ T cells from PBMCs, obtained from culture after CMV antigen stimulation. The chain combines TRBV29-1 with TRBJ1-2; 9 bases line up with TRBD1. The CDR3 coding sequence is TGCAGCGTTCTATCCGGGACAGGGCTCCATGGCTACACCTTC. Translation: CSVLSGTGLHGYTF.